These 14 T cell receptor beta chains share one sample of origin, sequenced in a study of cytomegalovirus exposure and HLA in healthy donors. Use of 60 Vbeta and 13 Jbeta primers characterized the PCR. Only in-frame clones appear in the TCRdb table, and some are missing; sequencing was by immunoSEQ multiplex PCR. The sample contains 100,000 or so clones, around 60% of which appear only once. The sample was PBMCs. The receptor set was obtained from a human donor in good health.

The genes are TRBV6-1 and TRBJ2-5; D is perhaps TRBD2 (6 bases). The better agreement between TRBJ2-7 and the DNA end casts doubt on the J call. The CDR3 runs to 15 residues. Germline-derived CDR1 and CDR2 are MNHNS and SASEGT. CDR3 protein: CASRAPGDLSYEQYF. The CDR3 nucleotides are TGTGCCAGCAGGGCCCCGGGGGATCTATCCTACGAGCAGTACTTC.

The V call is TRBV19, the J call TRBJ1-2, with 7 bases identical to TRBD1. CDR1 LNHDA and CDR2 SQIVND come from the germline V gene (reference sequence). V shed 6 bases, J shed 3 bases, and the junction held 16 bases outside the gene matches. The CDR3 is made up of 17 amino acids. The DNA of the CDR3 is TGTGCCAGTAGCAAGTCACCGATACAGGGGTCTTACTATGGCTACACCTTC. The encoded protein is CASSKSPIQGSYYGYTF.

The chain is built from TRBV4-1 and TRBJ2-7, with D unresolved. Germline V lookup: CDR1 MGHRA, CDR2 YSYEKL. This CDR3 is built from 16 residues. The V and J ends lost 0 bases and 3 bases respectively, with 15 bases between them. The DNA of the CDR3 is TGCGCCAGCAGCCAAGATCAGTTTTCGGCTAGCTACGAGCAGTACTTC. Its translation: CASSQDQFSASYEQYF.

The CDR3 DNA reads TGTGCCAGCAGTCTCATCCCGAGGACAGGGCTTGAAGCTTTCTTT. This encodes CASSLIPRTGLEAFF. The V call is TRBV28, the J call TRBJ1-1; 8 bases match TRBD1. Trimming took 5 bases from V and 7 from J; bases not matched to a gene: 12. Per germline, CDR1 MDHEN and CDR2 SYDVKM. The CDR3 is 15 residues long. The variable domain in full, with the rest retrieved from reference TRBV28 and TRBJ1-1, is DVKVTQSSRYLVKRTGEKVFLECVQDMDHENMFWYRQDPGLGLRLIYFSYDVKMKEKGDIPEGYSVSREKKERFSLILESASTNQTSMYLCASSLIPRTGLEAFFGQGTRLTVV.

This chain links TRBV9 with TRBJ1-2; 8 bases are shared with TRBD1. V dropped 4 bases and J dropped 5; count of bases not matched to a gene: 16. The CDR3 consists of 17 residues. Germline assignment: CDR1 SGDLS and CDR2 YYNGEE. CDR3 loop: CASSPDRDRILAYGYTF. CDR3 nucleotide sequence: TGTGCCAGCAGCCCCGACAGGGACAGGATATTGGCATATGGCTACACCTTC.

This chain joins TRBV28 and TRBJ1-5; D remains ambiguous. Between the trimmed V and J ends, which lost 3 bases and 0 bases, there was a span of 6 bases. The V gene's germline CDR1 is MDHEN and CDR2 SYDVKM. The CDR3 loop spans 14 amino acids. Here the CDR3 reads CASSFFISNQPQHF. For the CDR3, the DNA is TGTGCCAGCAGTTTCTTTATTAGCAATCAGCCCCAGCATTTT.

The chain joins TRBV6-1 to TRBJ2-3; 11 bases fit TRBD2. Trimming took 5 bases from V and 4 from J; bases not matched to a gene: 5. The CDR3 spans 15 residues. Germline assignment: CDR1 MNHNS and CDR2 SASEGT. The DNA of the CDR3 is TGTGCCAGCAGTATTAGCGGGAGGGCCGCAGATACGCAGTATTTT. It codes for CASSISGRAADTQYF.

The CDR3 region has the DNA TGTGCCAGCAGCTTAGTAGGGGGCGGATCTCACGAGCAGTACTTC. It encodes CASSLVGGGSHEQYF. The rearrangement joins TRBV7-9 to TRBJ2-7; 7 nucleotides match TRBD1. The germline V gene has CDR1 SEHNR and CDR2 FQNEAQ (reference sequence). Germline trimming cut 1 base from V and 5 bases from J; bases unmatched to any gene: 8. The CDR3 has 15 amino acids.

The V and J genes are TRBV11-3 and TRBJ2-7, with TRBD1 as a possible D gene (5 bases). The CDR3 has 14 amino acids. The V and J ends lost 1 base and 3 bases respectively, with 10 bases between them. Germline assignment: CDR1 SGHNT and CDR2 YENEEA. In DNA, the CDR3 is TGTGCCAGCAGCTTAGCCGCCCAGGGCTACGAGCAGTACTTC. It codes for CASSLAAQGYEQYF.

This chain links TRBV7-9 with TRBJ2-2; possibly TRBD2 for D (5 bases). The CDR3 totals 16 residues. The germline CDR1 and CDR2 sequences are SEHNR and FQNEAQ (reference sequence). Trimming shortened V by 5 bases and J by 5 bases, and 18 bases separated the two germline ends. The CDR3: CASSKGSSGLTGELFF. Here the CDR3 DNA reads TGTGCCAGCAGCAAAGGGAGTTCCGGGTTGACCGGGGAGCTGTTTTTT. Supplemented by reference TRBV7-9 and TRBJ2-2, the full variable domain reads DTGVSQNPRHKITKRGQNVTFRCDPISEHNRLYWYRQTLGQGPEFLTYFQNEAQLEKSRLLSDRFSAERPKGSFSTLEIQRTEQGDSAMYLCASSKGSSGLTGELFFGEGSRLTVL.

The chain has TRBV4-2 and TRBJ2-7; TRBD1 matches at 7 bases. The CDR3 is 16 residues long. CDR1 and CDR2 from the germline V gene are LGHNA and YNFKEQ. V was clipped by 0 bases and J by 2 bases; unmatched bases: 7. CDR3 sequence: CASSQERRQGPYEQYF. The CDR3, as DNA: TGTGCCAGCAGCCAAGAGAGGAGACAGGGCCCCTACGAGCAGTACTTC.

The V call is TRBV4-2, the J call TRBJ1-3; perhaps TRBD1 as D (5 bases). CDR1 is LGHNA and CDR2 is YNFKEQ in the germline V gene. CDR3 length equals 15 residues. Trimming removed 0 bases from V and 4 bases from J, with 10 bases in between. CDR3 loop: CASSQDSQGGNTIYF. The CDR3 DNA reads as TGTGCCAGCAGCCAAGACTCTCAGGGAGGAAACACCATATATTTT.

The J gene is TRBJ1-4, the V gene TRBV6-5; TRBD1 matches at 11 bases. V gave up 6 bases and J gave up 3 bases; unmatched junction bases: 0. The germline gives CDR1 MNHEY, CDR2 SVGAGI. The length of the CDR3 is 14 residues. The CDR3 loop is CASRGQGANEKLFF. CDR3 DNA: TGTGCCAGCAGGGGACAGGGGGCTAATGAAAAACTGTTTTTT.

The CDR3 loop reads CASSVGTGWYEQYF. CDR3 sequence (DNA): TGTGCCAGCAGCGTCGGGACAGGGTGGTACGAGCAGTACTTC. The genes are TRBV11-2 and TRBJ2-7; 9 positions match TRBD1. This CDR3 has 14 residues. Germline assignment: CDR1 SGHAT and CDR2 FQNNGV. V lost 5 bases to trimming and J lost 4 bases; unmatched junction nucleotides: 6.